This T cell receptor (beta chain) derives from a study of CD8 T cells in Susac syndrome. Reverse transcription of roughly 0.5 to 1 ug RNA was performed with random hexamers. Via MiXCR, TCRdb re-called the immunoSEQ multiplex PCR reads, giving one row per CDR3 protein. The data contain 200,000 or so distinct CDR3 sequences, 90% to 95% of them singletons. CDR1 and CDR2 from the germline V gene are SGHNT and YYREEE (reference sequence). The CDR3 is 14 amino acids. V gave up 2 bases and J gave up 9 bases, with 15 bases separating them. The specimen was CD4+ T cells from PBMCs. The source of this sequence is a human donor with multiple sclerosis. V and J are TRBV5-4 and TRBJ2-4; the D gene is possibly TRBD1 (5 bases). For the CDR3, the DNA is TGTGCCAGCAGCTTTTGGTCAGGGAAGGGCATTCAGTACTTC. The encoded protein is CASSFWSGKGIQYF.